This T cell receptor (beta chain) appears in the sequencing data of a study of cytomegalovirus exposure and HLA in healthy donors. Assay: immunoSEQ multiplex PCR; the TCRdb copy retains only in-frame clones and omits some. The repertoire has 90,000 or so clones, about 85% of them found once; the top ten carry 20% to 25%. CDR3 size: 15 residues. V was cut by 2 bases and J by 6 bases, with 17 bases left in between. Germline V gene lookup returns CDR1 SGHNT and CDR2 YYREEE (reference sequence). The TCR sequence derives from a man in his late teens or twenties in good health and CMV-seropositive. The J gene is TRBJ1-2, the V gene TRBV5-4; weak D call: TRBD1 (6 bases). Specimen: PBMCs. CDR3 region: CASSLSANRVDGYTF. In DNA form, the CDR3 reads TGTGCCAGCAGCTTATCCGCCAACAGGGTCGATGGCTACACCTTC.